This entry lists 27 T cell receptor beta chains sequenced from one sample in a study of T cell changes during pregnancy in multiple sclerosis (dated by TCRdb to about 2019). Library generation was performed with the immunoSEQ multiplex PCR assay. In TCRdb, the immuneACCESS table is reduced to in-frame sequences with V and J assigned. These tables do not hold every clone; where another copy was compared, an unresolved V gene accounts for under half, and the others remain unexplained. For this sample the table gives 130,000 or so clones, of which about 95% were detected only once. The ten largest clones take up 0.4% to 0.5% of the sample. The sample was peripheral blood, taken after pregnancy. The receptors derive from a female donor with multiple sclerosis, enrolled in a pregnancy study.

This chain links TRBV5-1 with TRBJ1-3; D might be TRBD1 (6 bases). The germline gives CDR1 SGHRS, CDR2 YFSETQ. The CDR3 length is 16 residues. V lost 1 base, J lost 4 bases, and 15 bases lay in between. CDR3 nucleotide sequence: TGCGCCAGCAGCTTGAAGGGGGGGGCTTCAGGAAACACCATATATTTT. As protein: CASSLKGGASGNTIYF.

The chain combines TRBV2 with TRBJ1-5; a weak D match, TRBD1 (5 bases). The germline CDR1 and CDR2 sequences are SNHLY and FYNNEI. CDR3 length equals 14 residues. The V end lost 6 bases, the J end lost 6 bases, and 15 bases lay between the germline ends. The CDR3 DNA reads as TGTGCCAGCAGCTATTCGGGACTCGGTCAGCCCCAGCATTTT. Its protein is CASSYSGLGQPQHF.

The chain combines TRBV7-9 with TRBJ2-7; the match to TRBD2 covers 9 bases. The V gene's germline CDR1 is SEHNR and CDR2 FQNEAQ (reference sequence). The CDR3 is made up of 14 amino acids. Trimming took 4 bases from V and 3 from J; bases not matched to a gene: 4. CDR3 protein: CASSSIAGDYEQYF. The CDR3 DNA is TGTGCCAGCAGCTCTATAGCGGGAGACTACGAGCAGTACTTC. Variable domain in full (rest from reference TRBV7-9 and TRBJ2-7): DTGVSQNPRHKITKRGQNVTFRCDPISEHNRLYWYRQTLGQGPEFLTYFQNEAQLEKSRLLSDRFSAERPKGSFSTLEIQRTEQGDSAMYLCASSSIAGDYEQYFGPGTRLTVT.

This clone was recorded once. CDR3: CASSLMTSGSTTDTQYF. CDR3 DNA sequence: TGTGCCAGCAGCTTAATGACTAGCGGGAGTACGACAGATACGCAGTATTTT. The rearrangement joins TRBV7-2 to TRBJ2-3, with 12 bases lining up with TRBD2. The CDR3 length is 17 residues. V lost 2 bases, J lost 3 bases, and 6 bases stayed unmatched. Germline V CDR1 and CDR2: SGHTA, FQGNSA.

CDR3 sequence (DNA): TGTGCCAGCAGCTTGAGGACAAAGGGGGCCGGGACCCAGTACTTC. Protein product: CASSLRTKGAGTQYF. V usage is TRBV5-8 and J usage is TRBJ2-5; 7 bases map to TRBD1. The CDR3 contains 15 residues. Germline-derived CDR1 and CDR2 are SGHTS and YDEGEE. The junction had 10 bases not matched to a gene; V was cut back by 1 base and J by 7 bases.

J is TRBJ2-1 and V is TRBV5-4; 9 bases match TRBD1. Germline V gene data show CDR1 as SGHNT and CDR2 as YYREEE (reference sequence). With V trimmed by 3 bases and J by 7 bases, 5 bases remained unmatched. The CDR3 totals 14 residues. CDR3 nucleotide sequence: TGTGCCAGCAGCTCGGGACAGGGTCGGAATGAGCAGTTCTTC. It yields the protein CASSSGQGRNEQFF. Together with reference TRBV5-4 and TRBJ2-1, the CDR3 gives the full variable domain: ETGVTQSPTHLIKTRGQQVTLRCSSQSGHNTVSWYQQALGQGPQFIFQYYREEENGRGNFPPRFSGLQFPNYSSELNVNALELDDSALYLCASSSGQGRNEQFFGPGTRLTVL.

The chain uses TRBV27 and TRBJ2-1; 9 bases agree with TRBD2. Germline loops: CDR1 MNHEY, CDR2 SMNVEV (reference sequence). The CDR3 is 17 amino acids. V shed 5 bases and J 5 bases; nucleotides not matched to a gene: 13. The CDR3 loop is CASSPTRVAGGNNEQFF. The CDR3 bases are TGTGCCAGCAGTCCCACCCGGGTGGCGGGAGGGAACAATGAGCAGTTCTTC.

The rearrangement uses TRBV4-2 and TRBJ2-3; D perhaps matches TRBD2 (5 bases). V was clipped by 8 bases and J by 1 base, with 16 bases between them. CDR3 length: 15 residues. Germline V gene lookup returns CDR1 LGHNA and CDR2 YNFKEQ. The CDR3 DNA is TGTGCCAGCTGCTCCGGGATCGATGGCACAGATACGCAGTATTTT. Translated, it gives CASCSGIDGTDTQYF.

The chain combines TRBV19 with TRBJ2-3; D possibly corresponds to TRBD2 (5 bases). Germline V CDR1 and CDR2: LNHDA, SQIVND (reference sequence). CDR3 size: 13 residues. Deletions cut 8 bases from V and 4 bases from J, with 13 bases between. CDR3 DNA: TGTGCCAGTTCACCCGGAGGAGCAGATACGCAGTATTTT. This sequence encodes CASSPGGADTQYF.

The chain uses TRBV5-6 and TRBJ2-7; 8 nucleotides agree with TRBD1. Germline-derived CDR1 and CDR2 are SGHDT and YYEEEE. After removal of 1 base from V and 4 bases from J, the junction contained 13 bases not matched to a gene. There are 17 residues in the CDR3. Written as DNA, the CDR3 is TGTGCCAGCAGCTTGTCACTAACAGGACAGGGTATATACGAGCAGTACTTC. Residues: CASSLSLTGQGIYEQYF.

The chain has TRBV5-8 and TRBJ2-7, with D tentatively TRBD2 (6 bases). V was clipped by 4 bases and J by 6 bases, with 20 bases between them. CDR1 is SGHTS and CDR2 is YDEGEE in the germline V gene. The CDR3 covers 15 residues. CDR3 sequence: CASSPRLVGLREQYF. Written as DNA, the CDR3 is TGTGCCAGCAGCCCACGACTAGTTGGGCTTCGCGAGCAGTACTTC.

The chain is built from TRBV5-4 and TRBJ2-3; unclear D gene. This CDR3 has 12 amino acids. Trimming cost V 2 bases and J 2 bases, with 3 bases left between them. Germline CDR1 is SGHNT and CDR2 is YYREEE (reference sequence). CDR3 in amino acids: CASSFNTDTQYF. CDR3 nucleotides: TGTGCCAGCAGCTTCAACACAGATACGCAGTATTTT.

This chain links TRBV19 with TRBJ2-5, with 9 bases that match TRBD2. The CDR3 extends over 16 amino acids. Germline CDR1 is LNHDA and CDR2 is SQIVND (reference sequence). Trimming removed 3 bases from V and 2 bases from J; junction bases left unmatched: 7. Written as DNA, the CDR3 is TGTGCCAGTAGTATTTGGGCTAGCGGGAAGCAAGAGACCCAGTACTTC. It is translated as CASSIWASGKQETQYF.

The gene calls are TRBV6-1 and TRBJ1-4, with unresolved D. CDR1 is MNHNS and CDR2 is SASEGT in the germline V gene. This CDR3 is built from 17 residues. The V end was cut by 0 bases, the J end by 4 bases, with 15 bases between. CDR3 sequence: CASSEARTVARNEKLFF. DNA of the CDR3: TGTGCCAGCAGTGAAGCGCGAACAGTGGCCCGTAATGAAAAACTGTTTTTT.

This clone was found once. The chain recombines TRBV2 with TRBJ1-5; D not certain. Germline V gene data show CDR1 as SNHLY and CDR2 as FYNNEI. The CDR3 consists of 15 residues. Trimming removed 1 base from V and 0 bases from J, with 7 bases in between. The CDR3 spells CASSEGVYSNQPQHF. The DNA of the CDR3 is TGTGCCAGCAGTGAAGGAGTGTATAGCAATCAGCCCCAGCATTTT.

The V gene is TRBV18, the J gene TRBJ1-3; D is unclear. V was cut by 3 bases and J by 0 bases, with 12 bases left in between. Germline V gene lookup returns CDR1 KGHSH and CDR2 LQKENI. This CDR3 contains 16 residues. The CDR3 DNA follows: TGTGCCAGCTCACCCCCTATCCCCGGCTCTGGAAACACCATATATTTT. It codes for CASSPPIPGSGNTIYF.

The V gene is TRBV10-2, the J gene TRBJ2-4, with D perhaps matching TRBD2 (6 bases). Germline CDR1 and CDR2: WSHSY and SAAADI. This CDR3 has 13 residues. V was clipped by 7 bases and J by 6 bases, with 13 bases between them. The CDR3 sequence is CASTERAGNIQYF. The CDR3 DNA sequence: TGCGCCAGCACGGAGCGGGCGGGAAACATTCAGTACTTC.

This clone was picked up one time. The chain couples TRBV7-9 to TRBJ2-5; D gene ambiguous. Germline V gene lookup returns CDR1 SEHNR and CDR2 FQNEAQ (reference sequence). Trimming removed 4 bases at V and 5 bases at J, with 5 bases between. The CDR3 has 11 amino acids. CDR3 sequence reads: CASSSGETQYF. CDR3 DNA sequence: TGTGCCAGCAGCTCCGGTGAGACCCAGTACTTC.

The V gene is TRBV2, the J gene TRBJ2-6, with 15 nucleotides matching TRBD2. Germline CDR1 reads SNHLY; CDR2 reads FYNNEI. This CDR3 comprises 18 residues. V shed 11 bases and J 2 bases; nucleotides not matched to a gene: 10. CDR3 bases: TGTGCCGGATCAGGACTAGCGGGAGGGCCGGCTGGGGCCAACGTCCTGACTTTC. Translation: CAGSGLAGGPAGANVLTF.

The chain has TRBV27 and TRBJ2-5; TRBD2 matches at 7 bases. The CDR3 totals 16 residues. Germline V CDR1 and CDR2: MNHEY, SMNVEV (reference sequence). The J segment lost 4 bases and the V segment lost 5 bases, leaving 13 bases of the junction unmatched. The CDR3 sequence: CASSRKGLHLLETQYF. The CDR3 nucleotides are TGTGCCAGCAGTCGAAAGGGACTACATCTTTTAGAGACCCAGTACTTC.

This chain uses TRBV19 with TRBJ2-7, with D possibly matching TRBD2 (7 bases). V lost 4 bases to trimming and J lost 1 base, with 17 bases between them. This CDR3 comprises 16 residues. The germline V gene has CDR1 LNHDA and CDR2 SQIVND (reference sequence). CDR3 loop: CASSTRGAARSYEQYF. As DNA, the CDR3 is TGTGCCAGTAGTACACGGGGGGCAGCTAGATCCTACGAGCAGTACTTC.

The chain recombines TRBV4-2 with TRBJ1-5, with 9 nucleotides matching TRBD1. This CDR3 is built from 17 residues. The V gene's germline CDR1 is LGHNA and CDR2 YNFKEQ. J gave up 5 bases and V 0 bases, and 8 bases lay outside the gene matches. The DNA for the CDR3 is TGTGCCAGCAGCCAAGAGTCTGGGACAGGGTGGGATCAGCCCCAGCATTTT. Translation: CASSQESGTGWDQPQHF.

The chain has TRBV7-6 and TRBJ1-3, with TRBD1 identical over 7 bases. The CDR3 runs 16 residues. Germline-derived CDR1 and CDR2 are SGHVS and FNYEAQ. V lost 4 bases to trimming and J lost 1 base; unmatched junction nucleotides: 7. The CDR3 loop reads CASSYDRARSGNTIYF. CDR3 sequence (DNA): TGTGCCAGCAGCTACGACAGGGCACGGTCTGGAAACACCATATATTTT.

This chain uses TRBV7-3 with TRBJ2-1; 10 bases align to TRBD2. Trimming removed 6 bases from V and 8 bases from J; junction bases left unmatched: 10. The CDR3 has 15 residues. The germline gives CDR1 SGHTA, CDR2 FQGTGA. DNA of the CDR3: TGTGCCAGCAGTGTTCGACTAGCGGGCCACCATGAGCAGTTCTTC. Its protein product is CASSVRLAGHHEQFF.

The gene calls are TRBV14 and TRBJ2-1; 7 bases agree with TRBD2. Germline V gene lookup returns CDR1 SGHDN and CDR2 FVKESK. This CDR3 is built from 13 residues. The V and J ends lost 3 bases and 12 bases, in that order; junction bases with no gene match: 8. The CDR3 DNA sequence: TGTGCCAGCAGCCACAGCGGGACTGTCAGGCAGTTCTTC. This sequence encodes CASSHSGTVRQFF.

The rearrangement links TRBV5-1 to TRBJ2-7; 7 nucleotides line up with TRBD2. CDR3 length: 12 amino acids. Trimming removed 7 bases from V and 3 bases from J; junction bases left unmatched: 4. The germline V gene has CDR1 SGHRS and CDR2 YFSETQ. The CDR3 DNA follows: TGCGCCAGCCCCCTAGCGGACTACGAGCAGTACTTC. Translation gives CASPLADYEQYF.

The chain uses TRBV4-2 and TRBJ1-2; 7 positions match TRBD1. This CDR3 has 15 amino acids. CDR1 and CDR2 (germline): LGHNA, YNFKEQ. V shed 0 bases and J 7 bases; nucleotides not matched to a gene: 8. The DNA of the CDR3 is TGTGCCAGCAGCCAAGAGGGACAGACCTTCGGTGGCTACACCTTC. Translating it yields CASSQEGQTFGGYTF.